The 8 T cell receptor beta chains in this list originate from one sample, sequenced in a study of shared clonotypes between healthy human individuals. The table came from immunoSEQ multiplex PCR; TCRdb's copy has only in-frame clones and leaves some out. This sample has some 2,400,000 clones, with approximately 96% found just once. The sample taken for sequencing was naive CD4+ T cells sorted from blood. Subset defined: CD45RA+ positively selected. The receptors shown here come from a man younger than 35 in good health.

The gene calls are TRBV4-1 and TRBJ2-5, with TRBD2 matching 13 bases. The germline CDR1 and CDR2 sequences are MGHRA and YSYEKL. Trimming removed 1 base from V and 7 bases from J; junction bases left unmatched: 9. This CDR3 spans 17 amino acids. The CDR3 loop is CASSQVGLAGVSGTQYF. Written as DNA, the CDR3 is TGCGCCAGCAGCCAAGTAGGACTAGCGGGAGTCTCGGGGACCCAGTACTTC.

J is TRBJ2-7 and V is TRBV6-5; D perhaps matches TRBD2 (7 bases). From germline, CDR1 is MNHEY and CDR2 SVGAGI. The CDR3 extends over 13 amino acids. Trimming shortened V by 0 bases and J by 5 bases, and 8 bases separated the two germline ends. The CDR3 reads CASSYSGGHEQYF. CDR3 nucleotide sequence: TGTGCCAGCAGTTACTCGGGGGGGCACGAGCAGTACTTC.

The rearrangement joins TRBV7-2 to TRBJ2-1; 7 bases are shared with TRBD2. CDR3 length equals 14 residues. V lost 5 bases to trimming and J lost 6 bases; unmatched junction nucleotides: 7. Germline assignment: CDR1 SGHTA and CDR2 FQGNSA. Written as DNA, the CDR3 is TGTGCCAGCAGCCTAGGACTAGTCGGCAATGAGCAGTTCTTC. Translated, it gives CASSLGLVGNEQFF.

This sequence joins TRBV5-8 and TRBJ2-6; D is uncertain. CDR3 length: 14 residues. V was pared by 5 bases and J by 2 bases, with 8 bases between. Germline V lookup: CDR1 SGHTS, CDR2 YDEGEE. This CDR3 reads CASRSWAGANVLTF. The CDR3 DNA follows: TGTGCCAGCAGGTCGTGGGCTGGGGCCAACGTCCTGACTTTC.

This chain links TRBV4-3 with TRBJ2-1; 7 bases align to TRBD2. The CDR3 is 15 amino acids. V lost 3 bases and J lost 8; bases outside the gene matches: 10. Germline CDR1 reads LGHNA; CDR2 reads YSLEER. DNA of the CDR3: TGCGCCAGCAGCCAGTTAGCGGGCCTAGGCTATGAGCAGTTCTTC. Translating gives CASSQLAGLGYEQFF.

The rearrangement joins TRBV2 to TRBJ2-7; TRBD1 agrees at 11 bases. CDR1 is SNHLY, CDR2 FYNNEI, per germline. Germline trimming cut 8 bases from V and 6 bases from J; bases unmatched to any gene: 9. The CDR3 is made up of 14 amino acids. This CDR3 reads CASGPGQGEVEQYF. CDR3 bases: TGTGCCAGCGGACCGGGACAGGGGGAGGTCGAGCAGTACTTC.

On this clone itself: Other DNA variants within this sample encode the same CDR3. The chain employs TRBV6-1 and TRBJ1-2; TRBD1 might be the D (5 bases). The V gene's germline CDR1 is MNHNS and CDR2 SASEGT. The ends were cut back, 0 bases at V and 8 bases at J, with 10 bases in the middle. The CDR3 covers 13 residues. For the CDR3, the DNA is TGTGCCAGCAGTGAAGCGAGGGGAAGCGGCTACACCTTC. This sequence encodes CASSEARGSGYTF.

This chain joins TRBV6-5 and TRBJ1-1, with TRBD1 as a possible D gene (5 bases). V was clipped by 2 bases and J by 5 bases, with 15 bases between them. The CDR3 runs 15 residues. Germline V gene data show CDR1 as MNHEY and CDR2 as SVGAGI. Here the CDR3 DNA reads TGTGCCAGCAGTTACACCAGTGGGGCGAGAACTGAAGCTTTCTTT. Translating it yields CASSYTSGARTEAFF.